The following is a T cell receptor (beta chain) sequence with its context. Its antigen is not identified. Gene names are mouse gene names. The sequenced fragment ends 1 residue before the CDR3 boundary, so the rest is inferred from the germline J gene. J lost 4 bases, V lost 3 bases, and 4 bases had no gene match. The length of the CDR3 is 15 residues. The germline V gene encodes CDR1 LGHNA and CDR2 YSYQKL. Survey-depth TCRbeta CDR3 sequencing reported V/J genes and productive frequencies. TCRdb's copy holds only in-frame clones and misses some; the assay was immunoSEQ multiplex PCR. Here the sample spans fewer than 20,000 clones, 70% being singletons. The sample originates from a study of tissue T cells after allogeneic stem cell transplantation. Study results and limitations: In patients and mice, blood and spleen missed much of tissue repertoire.

The source of this sequence is a female BALB/c mouse in good health. Strain MHC haplotype: H2-d. The chain joins TRBV2 to TRBJ2-7; 12 positions agree with TRBD1. The sequencing input was spleen. CDR3 loop: CASSQGTGGGYEQYF. CDR3 DNA (partial): TGTGCCAGCAGCCAGGGGACAGGGGGCGGGTATGAACAGTAC.